Below are 31 T cell receptor beta chains sequenced from a single sample in a study of cytomegalovirus exposure and HLA in healthy donors (dated by TCRdb to about 2017). The library was prepared using the immunoSEQ multiplex PCR assay. For the multiplex PCR, a mixture combining 60 forward primers for TCR Vbeta segments and 13 reverse primers for TCR Jbeta segments was used. Imported from immuneACCESS, the table was reduced by TCRdb to in-frame sequences with V and J called. These copies leave out some clones; in studies compared against another copy, an unresolved V gene accounts for under half, and the cause of the remainder is not known. In all, the sample holds 220,000 or so clones, and about 77% of those were seen once. The ten largest clones add up to 1.8% of the sample. Sequenced material: PBMCs. These receptors were collected from a woman in her thirties in good health and CMV-seronegative.

This clone was picked up a small number of times. CDR3 DNA: TGTGCCAGCAGTTATGCAGGGGGGACCCAAGAGACCCAGTACTTC. It encodes CASSYAGGTQETQYF. The rearrangement joins TRBV6-5 to TRBJ2-5, with D maybe TRBD1 (7 bases). Germline V gives CDR1 MNHEY, CDR2 SVGAGI. This CDR3 has 15 residues. The germline V and J ends were trimmed by 3 bases and 1 base, with 12 bases remaining between them.

The chain uses TRBV30 and TRBJ2-1; perhaps TRBD2 as D (6 bases). V gave up 0 bases and J gave up 4 bases, with 13 bases separating them. From germline, CDR1 is GTSNPN and CDR2 SVGIG (reference sequence). The CDR3 loop spans 15 amino acids. Written as DNA, the CDR3 is TGTGCCTGGAGTGTAAGTAGCGGTGTATACAATGAGCAGTTCTTC. Translation: CAWSVSSGVYNEQFF.

The J gene is TRBJ2-4, the V gene TRBV7-9, with 15 bases fitting TRBD2. The CDR3 is made up of 17 amino acids. Germline assignment: CDR1 SEHNR and CDR2 FQNEAQ (reference sequence). V lost 5 bases to trimming and J lost 8 bases; unmatched junction nucleotides: 10. The CDR3: CASSPSGLAGGRDIQYF. CDR3 nucleotide sequence: TGTGCCAGCAGCCCCTCGGGACTAGCGGGAGGAAGGGACATTCAGTACTTC.

The chain combines TRBV27 with TRBJ2-2, with unresolved D. This CDR3 spans 12 amino acids. Germline loops: CDR1 MNHEY, CDR2 SMNVEV (reference sequence). Trimming removed 3 bases at V and 8 bases at J, with 7 bases between. The CDR3 DNA reads TGTGCCAGCAGTTTTCCCAGTGGGGAGCTGTTTTTT. It specifies CASSFPSGELFF.

J is TRBJ1-4 and V is TRBV29-1, with 7 positions matching TRBD1. The CDR3 totals 14 residues. Per the germline V gene, CDR1 is SQVTM and CDR2 is ANQGSEA. V lost 7 bases, J lost 8 bases, and 13 bases stayed unmatched. CDR3 in amino acids: CSAQLTGFQEKLFF. The CDR3 DNA follows: TGCAGCGCCCAATTGACAGGGTTTCAGGAAAAACTGTTTTTT.

The V and J genes are TRBV30 and TRBJ1-2; D is ambiguous. This CDR3 is 12 amino acids long. Germline values: CDR1 GTSNPN, CDR2 SVGIG (reference sequence). V lost 4 bases, J lost 6 bases, and 12 bases lay in between. The CDR3 sequence is CAWTGRINGYTF. The CDR3 bases are TGTGCCTGGACCGGGAGGATAAATGGCTACACCTTC.

This clone was counted between two and nine times. Written as DNA, the CDR3 is TGTGCCAGCAGTAGGACAGATGGGCAGCCCCAGCATTTT. The encoded protein is CASSRTDGQPQHF. The V and J genes are TRBV2 and TRBJ1-5, with a weak D call TRBD1 (6 bases). CDR1 SNHLY and CDR2 FYNNEI come from the germline V gene. The length of the CDR3 is 13 residues. V lost 5 bases to trimming and J lost 7 bases, with 12 bases between them.

The chain couples TRBV30 to TRBJ1-1, with D perhaps matching TRBD1 (5 bases). This CDR3 spans 12 amino acids. With 8 bases removed from V and 8 bases from J, the gap between germline ends came to 18 bases. The germline V gene encodes CDR1 GTSNPN and CDR2 SVGIG (reference sequence). The CDR3: CALGRFNWEAFF. CDR3 sequence (DNA): TGTGCCCTGGGGCGGTTCAACTGGGAAGCTTTCTTT.

The rearrangement joins TRBV5-4 to TRBJ2-7; 11 bases match TRBD2. V was pared by 0 bases and J by 3 bases, with 5 bases of the junction left unmatched. The length of the CDR3 is 16 residues. Germline V gives CDR1 SGHNT, CDR2 YYREEE (reference sequence). The CDR3 here is CASSLVEGTSGYEQYF. CDR3 DNA sequence: TGTGCCAGCAGCTTGGTGGAAGGGACTAGCGGCTACGAGCAGTACTTC.

The chain carries TRBV7-9 and TRBJ2-3, with TRBD2 matching over 7 bases. After removal of 5 bases from V and 2 bases from J, the junction contained 13 bases not matched to a gene. CDR1 and CDR2 (germline): SEHNR, FQNEAQ (reference sequence). The CDR3 totals 17 residues. CDR3: CASSTWGSGAYTDTQYF. The CDR3 DNA sequence: TGTGCCAGCAGCACCTGGGGCAGCGGGGCCTACACAGATACGCAGTATTTT.

The chain is built from TRBV11-2 and TRBJ2-2; 8 bases align to TRBD1. The CDR3 covers 15 residues. The trim removed 0 bases at V and 6 bases at J, leaving 3 bases unmatched. CDR1 is SGHAT and CDR2 is FQNNGV in the germline V gene. The CDR3 nucleotides are TGTGCCAGCAGCTTAGATTCGACAGGGGCCGGGGAGCTGTTTTTT. Translated: CASSLDSTGAGELFF.

The chain links TRBV6-6 to TRBJ2-1, with TRBD2 as a possible D gene (6 bases). V was shortened by 7 bases and J by 0 bases, with 16 bases between the two germline ends. The CDR3 is made up of 16 amino acids. Germline V lookup: CDR1 MNHNY, CDR2 SVGAGI (reference sequence). CDR3 in amino acids: CASTATLASSYNEQFF. Here the CDR3 DNA reads TGTGCCAGCACCGCCACCCTAGCGAGCTCCTACAATGAGCAGTTCTTC.

The chain combines TRBV6-6 with TRBJ1-3, with TRBD1 identical over 9 bases. Germline assignment: CDR1 MNHNY and CDR2 SVGAGI (reference sequence). CDR3 length: 14 residues. Trimming cost V 4 bases and J 4 bases; bases outside gene matches: 2. The CDR3 sequence: CASSWGTGGNTIYF. The CDR3 DNA sequence: TGTGCCAGCAGTTGGGGGACAGGGGGAAACACCATATATTTT.

The chain uses TRBV21-1 and TRBJ1-5. Judging by the DNA end, TRBJ2-3 fits better; the J call may be wrong. TRBV21-1 is designated a pseudogene. The CDR3 is 18 amino acids. The CDR3 loop is CASSKEVGRAGSNQPQYF. The CDR3 DNA follows: TGTGCCAGCAGCAAAGAGGTGGGGAGGGCAGGAAGCAATCAGCCCCAGTATTTT.

The rearrangement joins TRBV5-1 to TRBJ1-1; TRBD1 aligns across 9 bases. The CDR3 is made up of 14 amino acids. V lost 2 bases, J lost 5 bases, and 4 bases stayed unmatched. Germline CDR1 SGHRS, CDR2 YFSETQ. In DNA, the CDR3 is TGCGCCAGCAGCTTCACGGGACAGGGAACTGAAGCTTTCTTT. This encodes CASSFTGQGTEAFF.

Points on this clone: The same CDR3 also results from other DNA sequences found in this sample. The chain has TRBV13 and TRBJ1-2; D is possibly TRBD1 (6 bases). This CDR3 has 14 residues. Trimming shortened V by 0 bases and J by 3 bases, and 8 bases separated the two germline ends. Germline CDR1 and CDR2: PRHDT and FYEKMQ (reference sequence). The DNA for the CDR3 is TGTGCCAGCAGCTTAGGACAGGGAGACTATGGCTACACCTTC. Translation gives CASSLGQGDYGYTF.

This clone has a handful of counts. The chain couples TRBV29-1 to TRBJ2-3; 7 nucleotides agree with TRBD1. This CDR3 comprises 16 residues. Germline trimming cut 3 bases from V and 3 bases from J; bases unmatched to any gene: 12. Germline lookup yields CDR1 SQVTM and CDR2 ANQGSEA. Here the CDR3 DNA reads TGCAGCGTTGAGCGGAAGGGGGCAGTTAGAACAGATACGCAGTATTTT. It specifies CSVERKGAVRTDTQYF.

CDR3 sequence (DNA): TGTGCCAGCAGCTTGGGACAGGGGGTAGTAAATGAGCAGTTCTTC. This sequence encodes CASSLGQGVVNEQFF. The chain joins TRBV5-6 to TRBJ2-1; 9 bases agree with TRBD1. The J segment lost 7 bases and the V segment lost 0 bases, leaving 5 bases of the junction unmatched. The CDR3 extends over 15 amino acids. CDR1 is SGHDT and CDR2 is YYEEEE in the germline V gene.

The chain recombines TRBV6-1 with TRBJ1-5, with TRBD1 identical over 10 bases. Germline-derived CDR1 and CDR2 are MNHNS and SASEGT. The CDR3 length is 13 residues. V was pared by 8 bases and J by 6 bases, with 4 bases of the junction left unmatched. The CDR3 DNA follows: TGTGCCAGCGTCGGGACAGGGGTTCAGCCCCAGCATTTT. Amino acid sequence: CASVGTGVQPQHF.

This chain uses TRBV5-1 with TRBJ1-3; 7 positions match TRBD1. Germline V gene sequence: CDR1 SGHRS, CDR2 YFSETQ. The ends lost 3 bases at V and 3 bases at J; junction bases unmatched: 6. CDR3 size: 15 residues. CDR3 loop: CASSYEGANGNTIYF. For the CDR3, the DNA is TGCGCCAGCAGCTACGAGGGGGCGAATGGAAACACCATATATTTT.

The V and J genes are TRBV2 and TRBJ1-1; TRBD1 matches 8 bases. The V gene end was trimmed by 4 bases and the J gene end by 11 bases; junction bases not matched to a gene: 6. This CDR3 has 12 residues. CDR1 SNHLY and CDR2 FYNNEI come from the germline V gene. The DNA for the CDR3 is TGTGCCAGCAGTGGTCCCAGGGGGCTTGCTTTCTTT. This translates into CASSGPRGLAFF.

The chain joins TRBV7-2 to TRBJ2-4; 8 positions match TRBD2. The length of the CDR3 is 18 residues. V dropped 6 bases and J dropped 7; count of bases not matched to a gene: 20. The germline V gene has CDR1 SGHTA and CDR2 FQGNSA. The CDR3 is CASSLLPGTRGRANIQYF. The CDR3 nucleotides read TGTGCCAGCAGTTTACTCCCGGGGACTAGAGGGAGGGCGAACATTCAGTACTTC.

The chain joins TRBV6-5 to TRBJ2-7, with unresolved D. CDR3 length: 11 residues. The germline V and J ends were trimmed by 7 bases and 1 base, with 5 bases remaining between them. CDR1 and CDR2 (germline): MNHEY, SVGAGI. CDR3 sequence reads: CASMTSYEQYF. Here the CDR3 DNA reads TGTGCCAGCATGACATCCTACGAGCAGTACTTC.

The chain has TRBV6-1 and TRBJ2-7, with D possibly being TRBD2 (6 bases). Between the trimmed V and J ends, which lost 11 bases and 3 bases, there was a span of 11 bases. CDR1 MNHNS and CDR2 SASEGT come from the germline V gene. The CDR3 loop spans 11 amino acids. The CDR3 sequence: CAAWGDYEQYF. In nucleotides, the CDR3 is TGTGCCGCCTGGGGGGACTACGAGCAGTACTTC.

By its share, this clone is large. The chain combines TRBV19 with TRBJ1-1; TRBD1 might be the D (6 bases). With 4 bases removed from V and 1 base from J, the gap between germline ends came to 10 bases. The CDR3 runs 14 residues. In germline, CDR1 is LNHDA, CDR2 SQIVND (reference sequence). The CDR3 loop is CASSKTGQNTEAFF. The CDR3 coding sequence is TGTGCCAGTAGTAAGACAGGACAGAACACTGAAGCTTTCTTT. Supplemented by reference TRBV19 and TRBJ1-1, the full variable domain reads DGGITQSPKYLFRKEGQNVTLSCEQNLNHDAMYWYRQDPGQGLRLIYYSQIVNDFQKGDIAEGYSVSREKKESFPLTVTSAQKNPTAFYLCASSKTGQNTEAFFGQGTRLTVV.

The chain couples TRBV15 to TRBJ2-1, with 7 bases matching TRBD2. The CDR3 consists of 18 residues. The V gene's germline CDR1 is LNHNV and CDR2 YYDKDF (reference sequence). V gave up 1 base and J gave up 2 bases; unmatched junction bases: 11. The CDR3, as DNA: TGTGCCACCAGCAGAGGGGGAGGGAGTCTACCGGCCTACAATGAGCAGTTCTTC. Its protein is CATSRGGGSLPAYNEQFF.

This clone appeared a single time. The chain links TRBV18 to TRBJ1-5; a weak D match, TRBD1 (6 bases). Trimming cost V 6 bases and J 7 bases, with 13 bases left between them. This CDR3 contains 13 residues. CDR1 and CDR2 (germline): KGHSH, LQKENI. CDR3 loop: CASSPGARQPQHF. CDR3 coding DNA: TGTGCCAGCTCCCCAGGGGCAAGGCAGCCCCAGCATTTT.

This sequence joins TRBV6-1 and TRBJ1-3; tentatively, D is TRBD1 (5 bases). The ends were cut back, 10 bases at V and 3 bases at J, with 19 bases in the middle. The CDR3 contains 15 residues. Germline V gene data show CDR1 as MNHNS and CDR2 as SASEGT. The CDR3 nucleotides read TGTGCCACTACGCCCGGGCCAGGGATTGGAAACACCATATATTTT. The encoded protein is CATTPGPGIGNTIYF.

Concerning this clone: A junction boundary mismatches the germline segment, possibly from a read error. The chain employs TRBV7-2 and TRBJ2-1; 15 positions match TRBD2. The CDR3 contains 17 residues. CDR1 SGHTA and CDR2 FQGNSA come from the germline V gene. The CDR3 DNA reads as TGTGTCAGCAGCTTAGAACCGGGACTAGCGGGGGGCAATGAGCAGTTCTTC. Its protein product is CVSSLEPGLAGGNEQFF.

This clone was observed a handful of times. The chain has TRBV27 and TRBJ2-1; perhaps TRBD2 as D (6 bases). The CDR3 covers 15 residues. V lost 3 bases, J lost 5 bases, and 14 bases lay in between. Germline CDR1 reads MNHEY; CDR2 reads SMNVEV (reference sequence). CDR3 residues: CASSFGGSTHNEQFF. The DNA for the CDR3 is TGTGCCAGCAGTTTTGGGGGGAGTACACACAATGAGCAGTTCTTC.

This chain joins TRBV5-4 and TRBJ1-3, with D perhaps matching TRBD1 (6 bases). Deletions cut 0 bases from V and 4 bases from J, with 8 bases between. The CDR3 runs to 14 residues. Germline lookup yields CDR1 SGHNT and CDR2 YYREEE (reference sequence). CDR3 DNA sequence: TGTGCCAGCAGCTTGGCAGGGGCGGGAAACACCATATATTTT. Amino acids: CASSLAGAGNTIYF.